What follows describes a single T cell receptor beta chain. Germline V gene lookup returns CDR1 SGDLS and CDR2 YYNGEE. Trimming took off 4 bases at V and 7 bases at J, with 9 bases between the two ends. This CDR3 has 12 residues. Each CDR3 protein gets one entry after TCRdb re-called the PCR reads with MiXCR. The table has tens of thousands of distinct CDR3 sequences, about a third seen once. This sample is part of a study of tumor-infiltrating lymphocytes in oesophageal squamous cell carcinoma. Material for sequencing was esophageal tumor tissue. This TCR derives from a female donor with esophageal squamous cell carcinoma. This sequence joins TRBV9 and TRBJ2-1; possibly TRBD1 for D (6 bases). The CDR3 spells CASSTQGNEQFF. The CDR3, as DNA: TGTGCCAGCAGCACACAGGGAAATGAGCAGTTCTTC.